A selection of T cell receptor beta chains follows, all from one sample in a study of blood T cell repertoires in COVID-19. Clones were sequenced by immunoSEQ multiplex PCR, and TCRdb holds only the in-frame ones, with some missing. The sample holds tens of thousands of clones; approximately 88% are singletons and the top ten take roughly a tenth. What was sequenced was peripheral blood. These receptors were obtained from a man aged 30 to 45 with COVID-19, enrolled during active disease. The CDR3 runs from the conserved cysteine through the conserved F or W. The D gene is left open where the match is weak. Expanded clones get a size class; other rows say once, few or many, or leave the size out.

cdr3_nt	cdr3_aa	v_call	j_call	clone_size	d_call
TGCGCCAGGGCCCGGGACAGGTACAATGAGCAGTTCTTC	CARARDRYNEQFF	TRBV10-2	TRBJ2-1	.	TRBD1
TGTGCCAGCAGTACAGGACAGTTGAACACTGAAGCTTTCTTT	CASSTGQLNTEAFF	TRBV28	TRBJ1-1	.	.
TGTGCCAGCAGTGAAAGGGCGGGGTACTATGGCTACACCTTC	CASSERAGYYGYTF	TRBV6-1	TRBJ1-2	.	.
TGCGCCAGCAGCCGGGGGGCTAGAGGAGAGACCCAGTACTTC	CASSRGARGETQYF	TRBV5-1	TRBJ2-5	.	.
TGTGCCAGCAGCCCAGACCGGGGGGGAGAGCAGTTCTTC	CASSPDRGGEQFF	TRBV6-5	TRBJ2-1	.	TRBD2
TGTGCCAGCAGCTTGGGACAGGGGAACATCTATGGCTACACCTTC	CASSLGQGNIYGYTF	TRBV11-2	TRBJ1-2	once	TRBD1
TGCGCCAGCAGCCTCGGGACAGGGGAGGAAAATGAGCAGTTCTTC	CASSLGTGEENEQFF	TRBV5-1	TRBJ2-1	.	TRBD1
TGTGCCATATCTACAGGGGGGAGGACTGAAGCTTTCTTT	CAISTGGRTEAFF	TRBV10-3	TRBJ1-1	few	TRBD1
TGTGCCAGCTCACCACGGCCGGACAGGGAGGACTATGGCTACACCTTC	CASSPRPDREDYGYTF	TRBV18	TRBJ1-2	.	TRBD1
TGCGCCAGCAGCTTGGCGGGAGCGGAGACTGAAGCTTTCTTT	CASSLAGAETEAFF	TRBV5-1	TRBJ1-1	.	.
TGTGCCAGTAGTGTTAGCGGGAGGGTTGAGCAGTTCTTC	CASSVSGRVEQFF	TRBV19	TRBJ2-1	.	TRBD2
TGTGCCAGTAGTAATTCTGGTGGAGGGACTGAAGCTTTCTTT	CASSNSGGGTEAFF	TRBV19	TRBJ1-1	.	.
TGTGCCAGCAGCCAAGATGGGGTGGGGGACTCCCCGACGACCCAGTACTTC	CASSQDGVGDSPTTQYF	TRBV3-1/TRBV3-2	TRBJ2-5	.	.
TGTGCCAGCTCCGGACAGACCTACGAGCAGTACTTC	CASSGQTYEQYF	TRBV28	TRBJ2-7	.	.
TGTGCCACCAGTGGGGAGTCTGTTAATTCACCCCTCCACTTT	CATSGESVNSPLHF	TRBV24-1	TRBJ1-6	.	.
TGTGCCAGCAGGCAAACAGGGGAAGTAGACTATGGCTACACCTTC	CASRQTGEVDYGYTF	TRBV28	TRBJ1-2	.	TRBD1
TGTGCCAGCAGCTTAGCATGGGGGGGGACTGGAAACACCATATATTTT	CASSLAWGGTGNTIYF	TRBV11-2	TRBJ1-3	.	.
TGTGCCAGCAGCCCAGACGACGGGGAAGAGACCCAGTACTTC	CASSPDDGEETQYF	TRBV9	TRBJ2-5	large	.
TGTGCCAGCAGTTTTCGGTCCGGGAGCTCCTACGAGCAGTACTTC	CASSFRSGSSYEQYF	TRBV28	TRBJ2-7	few	.
TGTGCCAGCAGTTTAGGAGGGAACTATGGCTACACCTTC	CASSLGGNYGYTF	TRBV12-3/TRBV12-4	TRBJ1-2	.	.
TGTGCCAGCAATGCCTATAGCGGAGTGACCGGGGAGCTGTTTTTT	CASNAYSGVTGELFF	TRBV2	TRBJ2-2	.	.
TGTGCCTGTCAACCGGGGAGCACTGAAGCTTTCTTT	CACQPGSTEAFF	TRBV30	TRBJ1-1	once	.
TGTGCCAGCAGCCCTGGCCGGGACAGGGACGAAAAACTGTTTTTT	CASSPGRDRDEKLFF	TRBV9	TRBJ1-4	.	TRBD1
TGTGCCAGCAGCCTAACAGGGGTTTGGTATGGCTACACCTTC	CASSLTGVWYGYTF	TRBV3-1/TRBV3-2	TRBJ1-2	.	TRBD1
TGTGCTAGTGCTGCGACAGGAAGCACTGAAGCTTTCTTT	CASAATGSTEAFF	TRBV12-5	TRBJ1-1	few	.
TGTGCCAGTAGTATAGATCGTGGAGCGTCTGGGGCCAACGTCCTGACTTTC	CASSIDRGASGANVLTF	TRBV19	TRBJ2-6	.	.
TGTGCCAGCAGTGGGGGGACAGGAAACACCATATATTTT	CASSGGTGNTIYF	TRBV2	TRBJ1-3	.	.
TGTGCCAGCGGGTGGGGTCGGGGAACTGAAGCTTTCTTT	CASGWGRGTEAFF	TRBV6-5	TRBJ1-1	.	.
TGCGCCAGCAGTGAGTCGCAACTAGCGGGCACAGATACGCAGTATTTT	CASSESQLAGTDTQYF	TRBV10-1	TRBJ2-3	.	TRBD2
TGTGCCAGCTCACTCCGGGACAGGGGCAACGAAGCTTTCTTT	CASSLRDRGNEAFF	TRBV18	TRBJ1-1	.	TRBD1
TGTGCCAGCAGCTTAGATTCGCGGAGCGGGAGTTACGAGCAGTACTTC	CASSLDSRSGSYEQYF	TRBV11-1	TRBJ2-7	.	TRBD2
TGCGCCAGCAGTGGTTATAGCGGGAGGGCCCGAGAGACCCAGTACTTC	CASSGYSGRARETQYF	TRBV10-2	TRBJ2-5	few	TRBD2
TGTGCCAGCAGTTCCCCCCCAGGGGTGGCGACTGAAGCTTTCTTT	CASSSPPGVATEAFF	TRBV6-5	TRBJ1-1	few	.
TGTGCCAGCGGGAGGGGCACCTACAATGAGCAGTTCTTC	CASGRGTYNEQFF	TRBV27	TRBJ2-1	.	TRBD2
TGTGCCAGCAGCTCCTCAGGGGGCCCCACAGATACGCAGTATTTT	CASSSSGGPTDTQYF	TRBV7-2	TRBJ2-3	.	TRBD1
TGTGCCAGCAGCTTGGGAGGGATCCACAGATACTACGAGCAGTACTTC	CASSLGGIHRYYEQYF	TRBV5-6	TRBJ2-7	.	.
TGTGCCAGCGGTGCGCGGTACGACTACAATGAGCAGTTCTTC	CASGARYDYNEQFF	TRBV11-2	TRBJ2-1	.	.